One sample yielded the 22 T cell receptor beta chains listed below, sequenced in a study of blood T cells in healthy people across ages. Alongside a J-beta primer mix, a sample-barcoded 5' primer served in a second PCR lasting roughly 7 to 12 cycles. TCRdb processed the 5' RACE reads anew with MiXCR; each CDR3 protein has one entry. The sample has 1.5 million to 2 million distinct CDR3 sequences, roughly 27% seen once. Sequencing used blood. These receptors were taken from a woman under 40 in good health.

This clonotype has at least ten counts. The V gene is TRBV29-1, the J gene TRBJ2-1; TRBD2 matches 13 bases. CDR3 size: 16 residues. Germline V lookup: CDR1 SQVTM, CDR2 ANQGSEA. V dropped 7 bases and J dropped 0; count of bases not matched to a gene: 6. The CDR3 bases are TGCAGCGGCACGACTAGCGGGGGGATCTCCTACAATGAGCAGTTCTTC. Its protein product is CSGTTSGGISYNEQFF.

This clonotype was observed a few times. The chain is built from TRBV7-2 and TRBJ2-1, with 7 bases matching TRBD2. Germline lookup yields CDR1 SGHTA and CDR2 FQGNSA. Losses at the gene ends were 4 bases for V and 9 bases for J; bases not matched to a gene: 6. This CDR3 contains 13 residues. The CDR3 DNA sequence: TGTGCCAGCAGCTCGGACTGGGAGGGTGAGCAGTTCTTC. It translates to CASSSDWEGEQFF.

Here the CDR3 DNA reads TGCAGTGCTAATGGGGGCCGGGGGACGATGAACACTGAAGCTTTCTTT. It is translated as CSANGGRGTMNTEAFF. The V gene is TRBV20-1, the J gene TRBJ1-1; perhaps TRBD1 as D (6 bases). This CDR3 contains 16 residues. Germline V lookup: CDR1 DFQATT, CDR2 SNEGSKA (reference sequence). V shed 4 bases and J shed 0 bases, with 18 bases lying between them.

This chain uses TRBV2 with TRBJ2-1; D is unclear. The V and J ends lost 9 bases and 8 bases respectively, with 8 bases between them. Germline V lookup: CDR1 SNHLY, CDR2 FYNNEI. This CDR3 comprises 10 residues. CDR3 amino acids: CASRVDEQFF. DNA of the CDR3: TGTGCCAGTCGTGTCGATGAGCAGTTCTTC.

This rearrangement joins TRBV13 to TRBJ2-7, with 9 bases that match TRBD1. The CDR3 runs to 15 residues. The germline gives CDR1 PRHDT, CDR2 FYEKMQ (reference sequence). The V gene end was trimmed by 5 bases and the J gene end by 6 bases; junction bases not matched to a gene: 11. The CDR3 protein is CASSGTGSGQGEQYF. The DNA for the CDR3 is TGTGCCAGCAGCGGGACAGGGAGCGGACAGGGCGAGCAGTACTTC.

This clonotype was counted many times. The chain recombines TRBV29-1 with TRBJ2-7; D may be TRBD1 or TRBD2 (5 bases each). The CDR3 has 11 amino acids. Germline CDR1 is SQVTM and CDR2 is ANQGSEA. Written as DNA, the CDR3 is TGCAGTGGGACGGACTCCTACGAGCAGTACTTC. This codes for CSGTDSYEQYF.

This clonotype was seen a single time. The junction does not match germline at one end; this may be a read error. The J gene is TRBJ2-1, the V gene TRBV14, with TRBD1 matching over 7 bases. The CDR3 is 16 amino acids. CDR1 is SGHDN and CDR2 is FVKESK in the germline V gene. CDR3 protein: CASSQVAQGGYNEQFF. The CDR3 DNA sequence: TGTGCCAGCAGCCAAGTTGCCCAAGGGGGCTACAATGAACAGTTCTTC.

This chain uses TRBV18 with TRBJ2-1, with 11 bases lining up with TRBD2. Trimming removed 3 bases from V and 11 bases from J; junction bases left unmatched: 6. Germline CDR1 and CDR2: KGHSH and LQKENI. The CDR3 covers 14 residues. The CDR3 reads CASSPETSGIKQFF. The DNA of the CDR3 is TGTGCCAGCTCACCGGAGACTAGCGGGATAAAGCAGTTCTTC.

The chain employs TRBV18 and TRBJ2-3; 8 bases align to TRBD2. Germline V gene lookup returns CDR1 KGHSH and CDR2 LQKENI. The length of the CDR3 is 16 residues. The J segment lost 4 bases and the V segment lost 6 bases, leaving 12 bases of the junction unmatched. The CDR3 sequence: CASSPTAGAGSDTQYF. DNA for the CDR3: TGTGCCAGCTCGCCGACAGCGGGAGCTGGCTCAGATACGCAGTATTTT.

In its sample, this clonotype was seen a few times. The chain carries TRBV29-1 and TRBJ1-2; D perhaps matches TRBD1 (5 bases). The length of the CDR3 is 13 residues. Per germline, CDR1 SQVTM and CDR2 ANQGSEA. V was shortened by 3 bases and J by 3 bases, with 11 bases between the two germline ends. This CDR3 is CSVEGPADYGYTF. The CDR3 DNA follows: TGCAGCGTTGAGGGACCTGCTGACTATGGCTACACCTTC.

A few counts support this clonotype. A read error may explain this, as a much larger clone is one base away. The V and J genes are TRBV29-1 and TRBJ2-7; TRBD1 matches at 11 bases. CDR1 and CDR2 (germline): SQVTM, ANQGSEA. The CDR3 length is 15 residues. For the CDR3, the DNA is TGCGGCGTTGAAGATCCGGGACAGGGGGACTACGAGCAGTACTTC. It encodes CGVEDPGQGDYEQYF.

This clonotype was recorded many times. This CDR3 is CASSLGSSNQPQHF. In DNA, the CDR3 is TGTGCCAGCAGCTTAGGGTCCAGCAATCAGCCCCAGCATTTT. The J gene is TRBJ1-5, the V gene TRBV9, with D hard to call. The germline V gene encodes CDR1 SGDLS and CDR2 YYNGEE. The CDR3 sequence is 14 residues long. With 4 bases removed from V and 1 base from J, the gap between germline ends came to 9 bases.

This CDR3 is CASSERLWAGETQYF. CDR3 in DNA: TGTGCCAGCAGTGAAAGGCTTTGGGCGGGGGAGACCCAGTACTTC. V gene TRBV2 combines with J gene TRBJ2-5, with D perhaps matching TRBD2 (6 bases). Germline loops: CDR1 SNHLY, CDR2 FYNNEI. This CDR3 spans 15 amino acids. V was clipped by 2 bases and J by 5 bases, with 15 bases between them.

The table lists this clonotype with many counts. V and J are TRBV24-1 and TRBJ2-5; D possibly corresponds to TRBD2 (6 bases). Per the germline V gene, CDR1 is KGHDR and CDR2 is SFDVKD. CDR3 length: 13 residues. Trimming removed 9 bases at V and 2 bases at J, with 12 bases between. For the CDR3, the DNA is TGTGCCACCCGCCTTGGGGGGCAAGAGACCCAGTACTTC. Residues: CATRLGGQETQYF.

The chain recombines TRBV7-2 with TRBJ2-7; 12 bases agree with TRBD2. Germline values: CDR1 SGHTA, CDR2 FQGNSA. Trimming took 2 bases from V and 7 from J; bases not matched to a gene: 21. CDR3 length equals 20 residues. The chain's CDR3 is CASSLRLAGVRDLRGWEQYF. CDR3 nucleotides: TGTGCCAGCAGCTTAAGACTAGCGGGAGTTCGGGACCTACGAGGCTGGGAGCAGTACTTC.

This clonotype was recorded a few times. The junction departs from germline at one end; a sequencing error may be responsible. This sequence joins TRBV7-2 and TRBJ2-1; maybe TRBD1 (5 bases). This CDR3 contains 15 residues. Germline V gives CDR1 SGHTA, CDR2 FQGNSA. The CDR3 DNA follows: TGTGCCAGCAGCTTAAGGGCAGGGTATTACAATGGGCAGTTCTTC. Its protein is CASSLRAGYYNGQFF.

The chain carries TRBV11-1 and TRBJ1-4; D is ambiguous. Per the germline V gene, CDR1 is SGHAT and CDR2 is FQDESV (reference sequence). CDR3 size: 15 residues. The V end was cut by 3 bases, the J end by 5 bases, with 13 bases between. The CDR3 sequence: CASSLEGARNEKLFF. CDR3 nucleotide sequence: TGTGCCAGCAGCTTGGAGGGAGCCCGGAATGAAAAACTGTTTTTT. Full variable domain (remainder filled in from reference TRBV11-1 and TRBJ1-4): EAEVAQSPRYKITEKSQAVAFWCDPISGHATLYWYRQILGQGPELLVQFQDESVVDDSQLPKDRFSAERLKGVDSTLKIQPAELGDSAMYLCASSLEGARNEKLFFGSGTQLSVL.

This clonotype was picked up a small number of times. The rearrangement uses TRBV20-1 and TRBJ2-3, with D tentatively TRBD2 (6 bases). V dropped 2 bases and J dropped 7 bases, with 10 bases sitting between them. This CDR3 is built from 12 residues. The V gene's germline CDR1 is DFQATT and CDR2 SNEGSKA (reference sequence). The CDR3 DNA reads TGCAGTGCTAGATCTGGGGGGAATACGCAGTATTTT. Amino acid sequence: CSARSGGNTQYF.

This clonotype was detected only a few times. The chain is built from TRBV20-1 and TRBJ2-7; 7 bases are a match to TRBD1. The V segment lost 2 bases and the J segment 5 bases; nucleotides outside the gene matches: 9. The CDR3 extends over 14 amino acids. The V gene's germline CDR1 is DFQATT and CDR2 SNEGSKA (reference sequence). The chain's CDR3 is CSARRARDSNEQYF. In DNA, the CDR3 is TGCAGTGCTAGACGGGCCCGGGACAGCAACGAGCAGTACTTC.

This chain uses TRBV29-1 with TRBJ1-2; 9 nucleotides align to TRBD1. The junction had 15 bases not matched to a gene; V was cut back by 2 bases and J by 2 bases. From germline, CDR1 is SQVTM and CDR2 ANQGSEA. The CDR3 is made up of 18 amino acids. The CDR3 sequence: CSVEFVSGTGSRNYGYTF. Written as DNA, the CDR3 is TGCAGCGTTGAATTTGTGTCTGGGACAGGGAGCAGGAACTATGGCTACACCTTC.

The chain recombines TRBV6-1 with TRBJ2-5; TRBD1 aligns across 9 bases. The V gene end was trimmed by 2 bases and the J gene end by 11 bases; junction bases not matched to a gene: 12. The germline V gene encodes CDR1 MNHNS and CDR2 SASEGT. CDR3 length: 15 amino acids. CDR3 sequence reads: CASSERGDRALVQYF. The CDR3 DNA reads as TGTGCCAGCAGTGAAAGGGGGGACAGGGCTCTTGTGCAGTACTTC.

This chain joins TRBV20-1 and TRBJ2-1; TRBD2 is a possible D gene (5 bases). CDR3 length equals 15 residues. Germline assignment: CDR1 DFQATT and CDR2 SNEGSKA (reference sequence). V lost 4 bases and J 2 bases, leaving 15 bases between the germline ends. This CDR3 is CSAMEASVTYNEQFF. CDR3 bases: TGCAGTGCTATGGAGGCCAGCGTGACCTACAATGAGCAGTTCTTC.